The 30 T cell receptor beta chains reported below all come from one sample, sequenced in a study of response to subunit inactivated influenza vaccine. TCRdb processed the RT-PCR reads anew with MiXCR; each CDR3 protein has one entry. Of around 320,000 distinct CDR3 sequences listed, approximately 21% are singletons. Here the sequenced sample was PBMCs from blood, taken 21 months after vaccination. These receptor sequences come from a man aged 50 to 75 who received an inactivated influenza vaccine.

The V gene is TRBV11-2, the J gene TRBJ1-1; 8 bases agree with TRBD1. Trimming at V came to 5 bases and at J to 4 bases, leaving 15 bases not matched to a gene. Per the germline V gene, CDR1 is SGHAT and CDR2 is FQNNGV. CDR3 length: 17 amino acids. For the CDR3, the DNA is TGTGCCAGCAGCCTGGGTCCCCAGGGGGCTTCGGGCACTGAAGCTTTCTTT. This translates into CASSLGPQGASGTEAFF.

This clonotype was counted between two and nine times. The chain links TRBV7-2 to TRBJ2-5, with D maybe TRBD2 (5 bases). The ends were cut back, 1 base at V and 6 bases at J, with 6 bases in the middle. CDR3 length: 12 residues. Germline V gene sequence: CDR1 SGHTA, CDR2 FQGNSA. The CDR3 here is CASSLERQTQYF. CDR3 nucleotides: TGTGCCAGCAGCTTAGAGCGGCAGACCCAGTACTTC.

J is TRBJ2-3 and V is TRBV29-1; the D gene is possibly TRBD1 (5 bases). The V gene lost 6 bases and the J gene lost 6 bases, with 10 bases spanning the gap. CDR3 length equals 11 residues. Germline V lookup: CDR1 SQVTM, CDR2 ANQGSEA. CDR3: CSVEPGDTQYF. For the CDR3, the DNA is TGCAGCGTCGAACCAGGGGATACGCAGTATTTT.

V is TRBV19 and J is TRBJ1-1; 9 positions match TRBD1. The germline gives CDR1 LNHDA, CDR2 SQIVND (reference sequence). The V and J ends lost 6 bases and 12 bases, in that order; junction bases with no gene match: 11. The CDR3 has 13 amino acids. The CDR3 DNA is TGTGCCAGTAGAGCGGGACAGGGTCTTATGACTTTCTTT. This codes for CASRAGQGLMTFF.

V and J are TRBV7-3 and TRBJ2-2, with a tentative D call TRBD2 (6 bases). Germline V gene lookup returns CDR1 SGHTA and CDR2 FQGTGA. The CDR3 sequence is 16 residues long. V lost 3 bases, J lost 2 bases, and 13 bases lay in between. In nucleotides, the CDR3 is TGTGCCAGCAGCTTTCTAGCGAGTGAAAACACCGGGGAGCTGTTTTTT. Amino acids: CASSFLASENTGELFF.

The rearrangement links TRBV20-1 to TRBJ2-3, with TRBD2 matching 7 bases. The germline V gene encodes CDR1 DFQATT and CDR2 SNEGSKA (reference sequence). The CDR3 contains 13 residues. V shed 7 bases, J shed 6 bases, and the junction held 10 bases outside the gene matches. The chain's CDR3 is CSERDYGGDTQYF. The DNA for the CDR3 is TGCAGTGAAAGGGACTACGGAGGGGATACGCAGTATTTT.

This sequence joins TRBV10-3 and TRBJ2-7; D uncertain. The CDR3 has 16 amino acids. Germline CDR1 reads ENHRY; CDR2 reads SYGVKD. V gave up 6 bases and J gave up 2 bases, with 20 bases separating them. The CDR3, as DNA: TGTGCCATCAGCGAGGTTTACGGCGGTGCCGCCTACGAGCAGTACTTC. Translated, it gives CAISEVYGGAAYEQYF.

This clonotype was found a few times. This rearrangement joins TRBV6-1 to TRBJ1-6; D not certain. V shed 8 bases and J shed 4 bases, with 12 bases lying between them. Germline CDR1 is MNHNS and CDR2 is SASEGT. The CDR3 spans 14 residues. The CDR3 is CASSRTTYNSPLHF. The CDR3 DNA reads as TGTGCCAGCTCAAGGACTACTTATAATTCACCCCTCCACTTT.

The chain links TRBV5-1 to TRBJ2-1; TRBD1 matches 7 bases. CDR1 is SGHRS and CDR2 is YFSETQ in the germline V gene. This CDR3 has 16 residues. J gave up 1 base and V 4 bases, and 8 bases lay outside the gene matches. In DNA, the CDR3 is TGCGCCAGCAGCCCCGTAGGGGGCAAATCCTACAATGAGCAGTTCTTC. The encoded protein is CASSPVGGKSYNEQFF.

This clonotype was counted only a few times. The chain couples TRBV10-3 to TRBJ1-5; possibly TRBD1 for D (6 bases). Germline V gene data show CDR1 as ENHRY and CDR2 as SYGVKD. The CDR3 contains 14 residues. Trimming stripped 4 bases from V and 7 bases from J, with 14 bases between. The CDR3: CAISGTVSRQPQHF. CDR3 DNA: TGTGCCATCAGTGGGACAGTCTCCAGGCAGCCCCAGCATTTT.

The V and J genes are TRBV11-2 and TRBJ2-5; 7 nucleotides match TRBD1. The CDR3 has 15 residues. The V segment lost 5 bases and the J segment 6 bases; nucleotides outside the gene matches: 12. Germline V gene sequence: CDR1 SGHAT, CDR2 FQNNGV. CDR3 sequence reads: CASSAQRTGGQTQYF. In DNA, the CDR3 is TGTGCCAGCAGCGCACAAAGGACAGGCGGGCAGACCCAGTACTTC. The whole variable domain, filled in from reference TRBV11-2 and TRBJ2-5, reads EAGVAQSPRYKIIEKRQSVAFWCNPISGHATLYWYQQILGQGPKLLIQFQNNGVVDDSQLPKDRFSAERLKGVDSTLKIQPAKLEDSAVYLCASSAQRTGGQTQYFGPGTRLLVL.

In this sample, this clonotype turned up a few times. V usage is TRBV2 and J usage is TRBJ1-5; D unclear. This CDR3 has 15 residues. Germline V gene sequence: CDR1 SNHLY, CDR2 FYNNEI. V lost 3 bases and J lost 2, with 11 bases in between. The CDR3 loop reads CASSDDPPGNQPQHF. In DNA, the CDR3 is TGTGCCAGCAGTGATGACCCTCCGGGCAATCAGCCCCAGCATTTT.

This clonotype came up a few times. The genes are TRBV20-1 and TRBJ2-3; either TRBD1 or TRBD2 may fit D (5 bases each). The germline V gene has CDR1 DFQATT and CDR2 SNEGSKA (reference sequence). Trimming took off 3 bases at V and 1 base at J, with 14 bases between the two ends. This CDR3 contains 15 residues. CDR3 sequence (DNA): TGCAGTGCTAGTCGAGGGGTCCAGGGCACAGATACGCAGTATTTT. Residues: CSASRGVQGTDTQYF.

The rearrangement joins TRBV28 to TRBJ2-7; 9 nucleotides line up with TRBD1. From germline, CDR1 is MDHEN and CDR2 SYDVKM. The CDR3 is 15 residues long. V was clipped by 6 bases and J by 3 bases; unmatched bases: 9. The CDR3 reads CASSVLGQGIYEQYF. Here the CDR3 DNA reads TGTGCCAGCAGCGTACTGGGACAGGGTATCTACGAGCAGTACTTC.

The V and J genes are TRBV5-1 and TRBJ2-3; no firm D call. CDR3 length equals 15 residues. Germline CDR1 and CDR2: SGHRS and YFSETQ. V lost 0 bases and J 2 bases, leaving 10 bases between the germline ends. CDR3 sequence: CASSLAGKTTDTQYF. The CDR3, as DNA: TGCGCCAGCAGCTTGGCCGGCAAAACCACAGATACGCAGTATTTT.

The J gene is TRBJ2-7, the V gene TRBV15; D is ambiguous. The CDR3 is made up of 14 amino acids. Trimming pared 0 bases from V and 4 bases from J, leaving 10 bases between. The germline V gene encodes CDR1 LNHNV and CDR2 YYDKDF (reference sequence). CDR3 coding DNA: TGTGCCACCAGCAGAGATTTAGGGTTGTACGAGCAGTACTTC. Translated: CATSRDLGLYEQYF.

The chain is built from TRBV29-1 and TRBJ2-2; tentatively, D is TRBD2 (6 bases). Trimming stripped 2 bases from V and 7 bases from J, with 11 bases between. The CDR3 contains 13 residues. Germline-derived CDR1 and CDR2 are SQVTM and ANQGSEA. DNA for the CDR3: TGCAGCGTTGAACCCTCCGGGGGCGGGGAGCTGTTTTTT. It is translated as CSVEPSGGGELFF.

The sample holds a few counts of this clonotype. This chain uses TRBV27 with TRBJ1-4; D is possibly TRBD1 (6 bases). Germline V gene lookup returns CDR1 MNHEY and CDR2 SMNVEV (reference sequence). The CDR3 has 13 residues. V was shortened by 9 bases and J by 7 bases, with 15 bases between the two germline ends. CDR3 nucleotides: TGTGCCAGAGATGGGGAGGGGGTTGAAAAACTGTTTTTT. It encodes CARDGEGVEKLFF.

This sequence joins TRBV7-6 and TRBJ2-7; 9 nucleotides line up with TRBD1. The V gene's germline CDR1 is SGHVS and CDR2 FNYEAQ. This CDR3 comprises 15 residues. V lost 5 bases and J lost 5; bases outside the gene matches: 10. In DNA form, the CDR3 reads TGTGCCAGCAGCGTCCTTGGGACAGGGTACGACGAGCAGTACTTC. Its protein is CASSVLGTGYDEQYF.

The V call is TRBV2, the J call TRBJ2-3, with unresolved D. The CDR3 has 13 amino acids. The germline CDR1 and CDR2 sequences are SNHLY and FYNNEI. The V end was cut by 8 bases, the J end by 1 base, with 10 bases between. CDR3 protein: CASRRWGTDTQYF. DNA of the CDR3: TGTGCCAGCCGGAGATGGGGCACAGATACGCAGTATTTT.

The CDR3 sequence: CSASQTGLYNEQFF. CDR3 in DNA: TGCAGTGCTAGCCAGACAGGATTATACAATGAGCAGTTCTTC. J is TRBJ2-1 and V is TRBV20-1; TRBD1 might be the D (6 bases). This CDR3 is 14 amino acids long. Germline V gene lookup returns CDR1 DFQATT and CDR2 SNEGSKA (reference sequence). V lost 3 bases and J lost 4, with 13 bases in between.

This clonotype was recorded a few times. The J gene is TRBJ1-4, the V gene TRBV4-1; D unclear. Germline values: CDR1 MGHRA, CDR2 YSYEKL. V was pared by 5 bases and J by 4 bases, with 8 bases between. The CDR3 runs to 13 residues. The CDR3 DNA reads TGCGCCAGCAGCACACAGAATAATGAAAAACTGTTTTTT. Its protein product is CASSTQNNEKLFF.

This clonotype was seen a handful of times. CDR3 nucleotide sequence: TGCGCCAGCAGTTCCGACAGGGGTGAATTTTATCGGCCCCAGCATTTT. It codes for CASSSDRGEFYRPQHF. The chain has TRBV10-2 and TRBJ1-5; 8 bases fit TRBD1. Germline-derived CDR1 and CDR2 are WSHSY and SAAADI. There are 16 residues in the CDR3. The ends lost 5 bases at V and 9 bases at J; junction bases unmatched: 15.

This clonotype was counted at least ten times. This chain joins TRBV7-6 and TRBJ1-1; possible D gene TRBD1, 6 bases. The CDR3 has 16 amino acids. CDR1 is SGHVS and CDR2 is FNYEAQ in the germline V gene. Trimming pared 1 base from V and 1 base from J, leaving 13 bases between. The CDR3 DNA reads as TGTGCCAGCAGCTTAGTACAGGGCCTCACGAACACTGAAGCTTTCTTT. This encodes CASSLVQGLTNTEAFF.

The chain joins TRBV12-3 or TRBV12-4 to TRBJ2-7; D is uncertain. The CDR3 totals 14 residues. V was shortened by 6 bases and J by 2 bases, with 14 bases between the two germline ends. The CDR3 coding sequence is TGTGCCAGCAGCCCCTTCGAGCAGGCCTACGAGCAGTACTTC. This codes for CASSPFEQAYEQYF.

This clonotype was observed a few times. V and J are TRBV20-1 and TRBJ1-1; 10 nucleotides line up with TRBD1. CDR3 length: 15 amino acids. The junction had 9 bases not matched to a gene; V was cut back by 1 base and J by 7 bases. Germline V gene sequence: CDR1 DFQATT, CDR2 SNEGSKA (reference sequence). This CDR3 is CSARGPGTGVVEAFF. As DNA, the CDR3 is TGCAGTGCTAGAGGCCCCGGGACAGGGGTGGTTGAAGCTTTCTTT.

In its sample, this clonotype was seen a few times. The CDR3 coding sequence is TGCGCCAGCAGCCAAGAGACCCAGAATCAGCCCCAGCATTTT. It specifies CASSQETQNQPQHF. The chain carries TRBV4-3 and TRBJ1-5; D ambiguous. There are 14 residues in the CDR3. Germline-derived CDR1 and CDR2 are LGHNA and YSLEER. The V end lost 0 bases, the J end lost 4 bases, and 7 bases lay between the germline ends.

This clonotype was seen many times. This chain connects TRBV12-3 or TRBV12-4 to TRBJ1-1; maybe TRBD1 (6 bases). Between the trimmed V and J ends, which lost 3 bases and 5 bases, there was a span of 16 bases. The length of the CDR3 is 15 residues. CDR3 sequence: CASSLGGGHGTEAFF. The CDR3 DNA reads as TGTGCCAGCAGTTTGGGCGGGGGGCATGGGACTGAAGCTTTCTTT.

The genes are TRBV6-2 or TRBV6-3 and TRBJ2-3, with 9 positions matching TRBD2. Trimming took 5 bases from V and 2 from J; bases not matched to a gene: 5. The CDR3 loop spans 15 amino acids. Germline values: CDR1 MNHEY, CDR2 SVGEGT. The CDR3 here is CASSRLAGATDTQYF. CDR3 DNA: TGTGCCAGCAGTCGGTTAGCGGGGGCCACAGATACGCAGTATTTT.

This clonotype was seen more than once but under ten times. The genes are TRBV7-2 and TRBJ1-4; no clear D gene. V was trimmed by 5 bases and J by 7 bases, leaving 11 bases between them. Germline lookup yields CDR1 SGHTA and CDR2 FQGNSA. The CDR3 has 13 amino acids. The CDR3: CASSRFGPEKLFF. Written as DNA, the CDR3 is TGTGCCAGCAGCCGCTTCGGTCCTGAAAAACTGTTTTTT.